These 7 T cell receptor beta chains originate from one sample sequenced in a study of blood T cell repertoires in COVID-19. Only in-frame clones appear in the TCRdb table, and some are missing; sequencing was by immunoSEQ multiplex PCR. This sample has more than 95,000 clones, with 92% found just once. Sample: peripheral blood. The receptors here all came from a middle-aged man with COVID-19, enrolled during active disease.

This rearrangement joins TRBV4-3 to TRBJ1-1, with no clear D. The CDR3 spans 15 residues. With 0 bases removed from V and 0 bases from J, the gap between germline ends came to 8 bases. Germline CDR1 and CDR2: LGHNA and YSLEER. CDR3 loop: CASSQDQSVNTEAFF. The CDR3 DNA reads TGCGCCAGCAGCCAAGATCAGTCAGTGAACACTGAAGCTTTCTTT.

V usage is TRBV5-1 and J usage is TRBJ2-7; D is uncertain. Germline values: CDR1 SGHRS, CDR2 YFSETQ. Trimming cost V 1 base and J 0 bases, with 8 bases left between them. This CDR3 is built from 14 residues. The CDR3 sequence: CASSLFDSSYEQYF. The CDR3 nucleotides read TGCGCCAGCAGCTTGTTCGACTCCTCCTACGAGCAGTACTTC.

This clone has only a few counts. CDR3 protein: CASSPRGFNQPQHF. The CDR3 DNA reads TGTGCCAGTAGTCCCAGGGGTTTCAATCAGCCCCAGCATTTT. The chain is built from TRBV19 and TRBJ1-5; D perhaps matches TRBD1 (6 bases). Germline assignment: CDR1 LNHDA and CDR2 SQIVND (reference sequence). Trimming removed 5 bases from V and 3 bases from J, with 11 bases in between. This CDR3 has 14 amino acids.

This clone was picked up one time. J is TRBJ1-2 and V is TRBV28; TRBD1 is a possible D gene (6 bases). This CDR3 is built from 15 residues. The germline V and J ends were trimmed by 3 bases and 5 bases, with 16 bases remaining between them. Germline V lookup: CDR1 MDHEN, CDR2 SYDVKM. DNA of the CDR3: TGTGCCAGCAGTTTCCGGGACACGGTGGCTTATGGCTACACCTTC. It translates to CASSFRDTVAYGYTF.

There are a few counts of this clone. The V call is TRBV11-2, the J call TRBJ2-2; the D gene is possibly TRBD1 (6 bases). The V end was cut by 4 bases, the J end by 6 bases, with 15 bases between. Per the germline V gene, CDR1 is SGHAT and CDR2 is FQNNGV. The CDR3 has 15 amino acids. The CDR3 is CASSSLQGFAGELFF. The CDR3 nucleotides read TGTGCCAGCAGCTCGCTACAGGGATTTGCCGGGGAGCTGTTTTTT.

The CDR3 sequence: CAYRDSNSYEQYF. The CDR3 DNA follows: TGTGCCTACCGGGACAGTAACTCCTACGAGCAGTACTTC. The chain uses TRBV30 and TRBJ2-7; 7 bases align to TRBD1. This CDR3 region has 13 residues. Germline CDR1 reads GTSNPN; CDR2 reads SVGIG (reference sequence). Trimming cost V 7 bases and J 0 bases; bases outside gene matches: 6. Full variable domain (missing parts from reference TRBV30 and TRBJ2-7): SQTIHQWPATLVQPVGSPLSLECTVEGTSNPNLYWYRQAAGRGLQLLFYSVGIGQISSEVPQNLSASRPQDRQFILSSKKLLLSDSGFYLCAYRDSNSYEQYFGPGTRLTVT.

This rearrangement joins TRBV27 to TRBJ2-7; 9 nucleotides match TRBD2. CDR1 MNHEY and CDR2 SMNVEV come from the germline V gene (reference sequence). V dropped 6 bases and J dropped 4; count of bases not matched to a gene: 7. This CDR3 region has 14 residues. For the CDR3, the DNA is TGTGCCAGCAGGGGACTTAGCGGGAGTTACGAGCAGTACGTC. Encoded protein: CASRGLSGSYEQYV.